This T cell receptor (beta chain) was documented in a study of T cells in Graves' hyperthyroidism and ophthalmopathy. Study-level background: At initial diagnosis, before any treatment had begun, peripheral blood was obtained.

Over 18 months, lack of ophthalmopathy progression marked Graves' hyperthyroidism as stable. Only a few counts were recorded for this clonotype. Its specificity is unknown. General observations from the study: Before onset, ophthalmopathy was predicted by the model a median roughly six months earlier.

The TCR beta CDR3 regions underwent amplification using RNA transcripts as the source. HTBI primers were employed in a first-round RT-PCR of the TCR CDR3. One entry per CDR3 protein, called by TCRdb with MiXCR from the multiplex PCR reads. The repertoire holds about 400,000 distinct CDR3 sequences, with more than 12% as singletons. The CDR3 spans 14 residues. Trimming stripped 8 bases from V and 4 bases from J, with 17 bases between. The specimen was blood. This receptor was obtained from a woman aged 25 to 39 with Graves' hyperthyroidism. The chain recombines TRBV12-3 or TRBV12-4 with TRBJ2-5; tentatively, D is TRBD1 or TRBD2 (6 bases each). This CDR3 is CASQDSSGGETQYF. CDR3 coding DNA: TGTGCCAGCCAGGACAGTTCCGGGGGAGAGACCCAGTACTTC.